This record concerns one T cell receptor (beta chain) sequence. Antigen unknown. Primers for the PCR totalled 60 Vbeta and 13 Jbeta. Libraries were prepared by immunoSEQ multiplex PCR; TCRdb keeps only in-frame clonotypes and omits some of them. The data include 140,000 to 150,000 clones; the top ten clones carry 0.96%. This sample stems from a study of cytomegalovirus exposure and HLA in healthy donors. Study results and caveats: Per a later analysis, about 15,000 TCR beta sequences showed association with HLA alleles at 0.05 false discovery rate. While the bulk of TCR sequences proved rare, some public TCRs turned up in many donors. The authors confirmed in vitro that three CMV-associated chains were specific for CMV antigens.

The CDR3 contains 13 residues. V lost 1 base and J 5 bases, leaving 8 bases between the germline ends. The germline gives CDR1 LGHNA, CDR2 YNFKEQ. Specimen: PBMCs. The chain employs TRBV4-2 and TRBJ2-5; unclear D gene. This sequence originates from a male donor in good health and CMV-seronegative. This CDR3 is CASSQGEVETQYF. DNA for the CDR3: TGTGCCAGCAGCCAAGGAGAGGTGGAGACCCAGTACTTC.